This T cell receptor (beta chain) appears in the sequencing data of a study of cytomegalovirus exposure and HLA in healthy donors. Study results and limitations: In a later analysis, specific HLA alleles were associated with 16,000 or so TCR beta sequences at a 0.05 false discovery rate. Most CMV-associated TCR beta chains were later found to appear HLA-restricted.

The PCR contained 60 Vbeta and 13 Jbeta primers. Generated by immunoSEQ multiplex PCR, the TCRdb table keeps only in-frame clones and is missing some. The sample holds 30,000 to 45,000 clones; around 81% are singletons and the top ten take about a tenth. This clone was recorded once. What it recognizes is unknown. Compared with germline, one end of the junction differs, possibly owing to a read error. The CDR3 covers 15 residues. Germline-derived CDR1 and CDR2 are SGHTA and FQGNSA. The sample comprised PBMCs. This clonotype was obtained from a woman aged 40-49 years in good health and CMV-seronegative. J is TRBJ1-6 and V is TRBV7-2; D might be TRBD1 (6 bases). The CDR3 region has the DNA TGTGCCGGCAGCTTTATTGGGGGCACTAATTCACCCCTCCACTTT. Translation gives CAGSFIGGTNSPLHF. Complete variable domain (other parts from reference TRBV7-2 and TRBJ1-6): GAGVSQSPSNKVTEKGKDVELRCDPISGHTALYWYRQSLGQGLEFLIYFQGNSAPDKSGLPSDRFSAERTGGSVSTLTIQRTQQEDSAVYLCAGSFIGGTNSPLHFGNGTRLTVT.